A single sample gave rise to the 11 T cell receptor beta chains below, sequenced in a study of T cells in Graves' hyperthyroidism and ophthalmopathy. RNA transcripts provided the source from which TCR beta CDR3 regions were amplified. Using the HTBI primer set, a first-round RT-PCR was run on the TCR CDR3. From the multiplex PCR reads, TCRdb called clonotypes with MiXCR, one entry per CDR3 protein. The repertoire holds around 300,000 distinct CDR3 sequences, with 12% to 15% as singletons. Sequenced sample: blood. These receptors were obtained from a woman aged 40 to 50 with Graves' hyperthyroidism.

This clonotype came up many times. The rearrangement uses TRBV5-1 and TRBJ1-1, with no clear D. The CDR3 totals 13 residues. Trimming removed 2 bases at V and 4 bases at J, with 9 bases between. The V gene's germline CDR1 is SGHRS and CDR2 YFSETQ. As DNA, the CDR3 is TGCGCCAGCAGCTTCGACTTGGGCACTGAAGCTTTCTTT. This sequence encodes CASSFDLGTEAFF.

This clonotype was counted at least ten times. This chain joins TRBV7-2 and TRBJ2-7, with no clear D. CDR1 and CDR2 from the germline V gene are SGHTA and FQGNSA. V was pared by 5 bases and J by 3 bases, with 17 bases between. The CDR3 spans 15 residues. The CDR3 sequence is CASSPITGAGYEQYF. CDR3 nucleotides: TGTGCCAGCAGCCCGATTACCGGAGCCGGCTACGAGCAGTACTTC.

The sample holds many counts of this clonotype. The chain is built from TRBV11-2 and TRBJ1-3; TRBD1 agrees at 9 bases. Trimming at V came to 5 bases and at J to 0 bases, leaving 11 bases not matched to a gene. CDR3 size: 18 residues. CDR1 and CDR2 (germline): SGHAT, FQNNGV. CDR3 in DNA: TGTGCCAGCAGCAATCCCCCCGGGACAGGGCTCTCTGGAAACACCATATATTTT. Translation gives CASSNPPGTGLSGNTIYF.

This clonotype was found many times. The chain carries TRBV6-5 and TRBJ2-3, with TRBD2 matching over 7 bases. Trimming took 2 bases from V and 0 from J; bases not matched to a gene: 2. Germline V gene lookup returns CDR1 MNHEY and CDR2 SVGAGI. This CDR3 comprises 15 residues. Written as DNA, the CDR3 is TGTGCCAGCAGTTACGGGGGGGGAAGCACAGATACGCAGTATTTT. Protein sequence: CASSYGGGSTDTQYF.

This clonotype came up many times. Written as DNA, the CDR3 is TGTGCCAGCAGCTTAGGACAGGGTGCTAACTATGGCTACACCTTC. Its protein product is CASSLGQGANYGYTF. V gene TRBV7-2 combines with J gene TRBJ1-2; 7 bases are shared with TRBD1. Germline values: CDR1 SGHTA, CDR2 FQGNSA. Losses at the gene ends were 1 base for V and 0 bases for J; bases not matched to a gene: 2. The CDR3 runs 15 residues.

This clonotype was picked up many times. The chain joins TRBV7-9 to TRBJ1-1; a possible D gene is TRBD1 (5 bases). CDR1 is SEHNR, CDR2 FQNEAQ, per germline (reference sequence). The CDR3 has 15 amino acids. V was pared by 5 bases and J by 0 bases, with 13 bases between. This chain's CDR3 is CASSTQGPMNTEAFF. The CDR3 DNA reads TGTGCCAGCAGCACCCAGGGACCGATGAACACTGAAGCTTTCTTT.

This clonotype was observed a handful of times. This chain links TRBV19 with TRBJ1-5; the match to TRBD1 covers 8 bases. J gave up 3 bases and V 5 bases, and 9 bases lay outside the gene matches. The CDR3 runs to 16 residues. From germline, CDR1 is LNHDA and CDR2 SQIVND (reference sequence). The CDR3 sequence: CASSGSTGGSNQPQHF. The CDR3 DNA reads as TGTGCCAGTAGTGGATCCACAGGGGGTTCCAATCAGCCCCAGCATTTT.

This chain uses TRBV2 with TRBJ1-5, with TRBD1 identical over 9 bases. CDR1 and CDR2 (germline): SNHLY, FYNNEI. The V segment lost 4 bases and the J segment 5 bases; nucleotides outside the gene matches: 6. The CDR3 is 15 residues long. In DNA form, the CDR3 reads TGTGCCAGCAGTGCCGGGACAGGGTATGATCAGCCCCAGCATTTT. Translation: CASSAGTGYDQPQHF.

This clonotype has a handful of counts. The V call is TRBV7-8, the J call TRBJ1-1; the D is unclear. CDR3 length equals 14 residues. CDR1 is SGHVS and CDR2 is FQNEAQ in the germline V gene. The V and J ends lost 3 bases and 1 base respectively, with 9 bases between them. CDR3 nucleotides: TGTGCCAGCAGCTTTCAGGAGAAGAACACTGAAGCTTTCTTT. Translating gives CASSFQEKNTEAFF.

This clonotype occurred a few times. The CDR3 is CASSLLGTGDNYGYTF. The CDR3 DNA reads TGTGCCAGCAGCTTGCTTGGGACAGGCGATAACTATGGCTACACCTTC. The J gene is TRBJ1-2, the V gene TRBV5-6, with 8 bases lining up with TRBD1. Trimming took 1 base from V and 1 from J; bases not matched to a gene: 6. Germline CDR1 reads SGHDT; CDR2 reads YYEEEE. CDR3 length: 16 residues.

The table lists this clonotype with a count of one. The J gene is TRBJ2-7, the V gene TRBV11-3; D is unresolved. This CDR3 has 13 amino acids. V was trimmed by 4 bases and J by 2 bases, leaving 9 bases between them. The germline V gene encodes CDR1 SGHNT and CDR2 YENEEA. CDR3 sequence: CASSSRGPYEQYF. The CDR3 DNA sequence: TGTGCCAGCAGCTCCCGAGGTCCCTACGAGCAGTACTTC.